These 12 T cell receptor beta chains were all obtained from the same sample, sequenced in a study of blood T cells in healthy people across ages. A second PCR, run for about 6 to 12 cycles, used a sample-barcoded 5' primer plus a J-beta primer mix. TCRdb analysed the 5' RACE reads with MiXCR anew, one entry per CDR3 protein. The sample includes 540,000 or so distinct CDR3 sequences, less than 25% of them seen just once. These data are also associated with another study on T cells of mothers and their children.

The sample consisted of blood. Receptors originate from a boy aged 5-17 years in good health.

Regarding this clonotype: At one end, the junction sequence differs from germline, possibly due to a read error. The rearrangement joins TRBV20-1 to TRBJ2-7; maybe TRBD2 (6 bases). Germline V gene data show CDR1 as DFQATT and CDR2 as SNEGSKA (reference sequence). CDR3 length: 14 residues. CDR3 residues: CSARVPGVSNEQYF. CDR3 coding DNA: TGCAGTGCTAGAGTCCCGGGAGTCTCCAACGAGCAGTACTTC.

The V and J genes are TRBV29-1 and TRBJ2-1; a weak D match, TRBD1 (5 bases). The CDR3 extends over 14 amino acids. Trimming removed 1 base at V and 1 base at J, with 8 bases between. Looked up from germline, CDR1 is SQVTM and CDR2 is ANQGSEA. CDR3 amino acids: CSVEGRDSYNEQFF. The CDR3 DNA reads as TGCAGCGTTGAAGGCAGGGATTCCTACAATGAGCAGTTCTTC.

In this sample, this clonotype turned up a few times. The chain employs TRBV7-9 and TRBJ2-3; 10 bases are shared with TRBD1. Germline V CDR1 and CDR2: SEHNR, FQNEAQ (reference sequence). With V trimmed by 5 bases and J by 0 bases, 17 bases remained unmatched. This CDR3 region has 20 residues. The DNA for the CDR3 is TGTGCCAGCAGCCTCTACCACCCCGGGACAGGGGCCTCTAGCACAGATACGCAGTATTTT. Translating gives CASSLYHPGTGASSTDTQYF. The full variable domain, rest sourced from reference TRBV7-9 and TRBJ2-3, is DTGVSQNPRHKITKRGQNVTFRCDPISEHNRLYWYRQTLGQGPEFLTYFQNEAQLEKSRLLSDRFSAERPKGSFSTLEIQRTEQGDSAMYLCASSLYHPGTGASSTDTQYFGPGTRLTVL.

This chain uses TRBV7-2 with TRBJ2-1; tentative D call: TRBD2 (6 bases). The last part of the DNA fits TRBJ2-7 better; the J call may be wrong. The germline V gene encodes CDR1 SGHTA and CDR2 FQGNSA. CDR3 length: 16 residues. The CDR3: CASSLAVGGKAYEQYF. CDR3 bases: TGTGCCAGCAGCTTAGCGGTGGGGGGAAAAGCCTACGAGCAGTACTTC.

CDR3 sequence: CASSLPSPFGHLLQETQYF. CDR3 bases: TGTGCCAGCAGCTTACCCTCCCCATTCGGGCACCTACTCCAAGAGACCCAGTACTTC. This chain uses TRBV7-9 with TRBJ2-5; D remains ambiguous. From germline, CDR1 is SEHNR and CDR2 FQNEAQ (reference sequence). Trimming left V 2 bases short and J 1 base short, with 23 bases between. CDR3 length: 19 residues.

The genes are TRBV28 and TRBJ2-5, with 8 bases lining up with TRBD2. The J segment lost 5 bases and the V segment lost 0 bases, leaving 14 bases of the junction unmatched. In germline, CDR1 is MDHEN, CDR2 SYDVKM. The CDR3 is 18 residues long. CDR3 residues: CASSLWGVERESQETQYF. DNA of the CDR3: TGTGCCAGCAGTTTATGGGGGGTGGAGCGGGAGAGTCAGGAGACCCAGTACTTC. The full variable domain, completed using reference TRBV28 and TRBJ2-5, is DVKVTQSSRYLVKRTGEKVFLECVQDMDHENMFWYRQDPGLGLRLIYFSYDVKMKEKGDIPEGYSVSREKKERFSLILESASTNQTSMYLCASSLWGVERESQETQYFGPGTRLLVL.

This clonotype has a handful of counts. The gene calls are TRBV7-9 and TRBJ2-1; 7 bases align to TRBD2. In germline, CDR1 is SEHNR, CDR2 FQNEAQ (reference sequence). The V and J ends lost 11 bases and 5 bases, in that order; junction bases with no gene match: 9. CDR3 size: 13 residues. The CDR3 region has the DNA TGTGCCCTGGGGAGGGGAATCAACAATGAGCAGTTCTTC. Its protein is CALGRGINNEQFF. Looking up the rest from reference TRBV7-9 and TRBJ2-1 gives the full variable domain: DTGVSQNPRHKITKRGQNVTFRCDPISEHNRLYWYRQTLGQGPEFLTYFQNEAQLEKSRLLSDRFSAERPKGSFSTLEIQRTEQGDSAMYLCALGRGINNEQFFGPGTRLTVL.

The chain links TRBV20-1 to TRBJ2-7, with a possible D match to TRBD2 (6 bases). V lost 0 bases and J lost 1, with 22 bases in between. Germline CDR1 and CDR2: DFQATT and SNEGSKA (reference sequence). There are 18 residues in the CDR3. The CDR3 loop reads CSARDPQTSTSSSYEQYF. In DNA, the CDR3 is TGCAGTGCTAGAGATCCACAGACCTCGACTAGTTCATCCTACGAGCAGTACTTC.

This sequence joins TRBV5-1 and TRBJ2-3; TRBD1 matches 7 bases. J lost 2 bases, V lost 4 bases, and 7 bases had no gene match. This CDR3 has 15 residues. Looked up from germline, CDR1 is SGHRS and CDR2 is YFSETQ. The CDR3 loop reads CASSDREGVTDTQYF. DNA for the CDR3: TGCGCCAGCAGCGACAGGGAAGGGGTCACAGATACGCAGTATTTT.

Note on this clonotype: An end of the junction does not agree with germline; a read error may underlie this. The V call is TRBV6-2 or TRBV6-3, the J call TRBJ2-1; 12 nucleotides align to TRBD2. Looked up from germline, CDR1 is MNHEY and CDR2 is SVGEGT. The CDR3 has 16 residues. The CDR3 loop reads CASRYSRLAGGNEQFF. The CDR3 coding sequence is TGTGCCAGCAGGTACTCGAGGCTAGCGGGAGGGAATGAGCAGTTCTTC.

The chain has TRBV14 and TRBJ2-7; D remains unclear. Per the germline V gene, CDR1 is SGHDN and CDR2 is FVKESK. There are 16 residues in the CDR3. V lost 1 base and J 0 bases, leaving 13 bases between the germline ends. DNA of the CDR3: TGTGCCAGCAGCCAAGGAATCGCGGCTAGCTCCTACGAGCAGTACTTC. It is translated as CASSQGIAASSYEQYF.

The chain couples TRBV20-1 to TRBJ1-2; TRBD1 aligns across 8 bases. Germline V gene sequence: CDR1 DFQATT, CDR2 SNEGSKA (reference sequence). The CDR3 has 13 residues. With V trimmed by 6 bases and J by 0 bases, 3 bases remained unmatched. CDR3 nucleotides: TGCAGTGCCCCGGGACAGGCTAACTATGGCTACACCTTC. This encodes CSAPGQANYGYTF.